A single sample gave rise to the 27 T cell receptor beta chains below, sequenced in a study of T cells in Graves' hyperthyroidism and ophthalmopathy. Amplified TCR beta CDR3 regions came from RNA transcripts. First-round RT-PCR with HTBI primers amplified the TCR CDR3 region. Each CDR3 protein is one row after TCRdb ran MiXCR on the multiplex PCR reads. The sample includes 800,000 or so distinct CDR3 sequences, more than 30% of them seen just once. The sample consisted of blood. These receptors originate from a man younger than 35 with Graves' hyperthyroidism.

This chain connects TRBV7-9 to TRBJ1-1; 9 positions match TRBD1. Germline V lookup: CDR1 SEHNR, CDR2 FQNEAQ (reference sequence). CDR3 size: 15 residues. Trimming cost V 5 bases and J 6 bases; bases outside gene matches: 10. The CDR3 reads CASSDGTGFIAEAFF. DNA for the CDR3: TGTGCCAGCAGCGATGGGACAGGGTTTATCGCTGAAGCTTTCTTT. Using reference TRBV7-9 and TRBJ1-1 for the parts outside the CDR3, the full variable domain is DTGVSQNPRHKITKRGQNVTFRCDPISEHNRLYWYRQTLGQGPEFLTYFQNEAQLEKSRLLSDRFSAERPKGSFSTLEIQRTEQGDSAMYLCASSDGTGFIAEAFFGQGTRLTVV.

Only a few counts were recorded for this clonotype. CDR3 in amino acids: CASSPRQATEAFF. CDR3 DNA sequence: TGTGCCAGCAGTCCGCGTCAGGCCACTGAAGCTTTCTTT. J is TRBJ1-1 and V is TRBV6-5; no reliable D call. The CDR3 contains 13 residues. The germline CDR1 and CDR2 sequences are MNHEY and SVGAGI. V was pared by 5 bases and J by 4 bases, with 11 bases between.

The sample holds many counts of this clonotype. The genes are TRBV7-2 and TRBJ1-5; D unclear. Per germline, CDR1 SGHTA and CDR2 FQGNSA. Trimming pared 6 bases from V and 1 base from J, leaving 13 bases between. This CDR3 spans 15 amino acids. CDR3 coding DNA: TGTGCCAGCAGACTTACTGGGTTAAGCAATCAGCCCCAGCATTTT. It yields the protein CASRLTGLSNQPQHF. The whole variable domain, remainder taken from reference TRBV7-2 and TRBJ1-5, is GAGVSQSPSNKVTEKGKDVELRCDPISGHTALYWYRQSLGQGLEFLIYFQGNSAPDKSGLPSDRFSAERTGGSVSTLTIQRTQQEDSAVYLCASRLTGLSNQPQHFGDGTRLSIL.

This chain joins TRBV7-6 and TRBJ2-2; a possible D gene is TRBD1 (5 bases). The CDR3 runs to 17 residues. Germline V gene data show CDR1 as SGHVS and CDR2 as FNYEAQ. V was clipped by 0 bases and J by 0 bases, with 11 bases between them. The CDR3 DNA follows: TGTGCCAGCAGCTTAGCGGTAGGACAACCGAACACCGGGGAGCTGTTTTTT. This codes for CASSLAVGQPNTGELFF.

The chain employs TRBV7-3 and TRBJ1-5; 8 bases are shared with TRBD1. CDR3 length equals 20 residues. The germline V gene encodes CDR1 SGHTA and CDR2 FQGTGA. V gave up 5 bases and J gave up 0 bases; unmatched junction bases: 18. CDR3 nucleotides: TGTGCCAGCAGCCCAAACTCCGGGACAGGTTTGTCCTCTAGCAATCAGCCCCAGCATTTT. This sequence encodes CASSPNSGTGLSSSNQPQHF.

J is TRBJ1-2 and V is TRBV15; 7 bases map to TRBD1. CDR3 size: 15 residues. Trimming cost V 3 bases and J 4 bases; bases outside gene matches: 8. Germline values: CDR1 LNHNV, CDR2 YYDKDF (reference sequence). The CDR3 coding sequence is TGTGCCACCAGCAGTGAGGAGACAGGGATCTATGGCTACACCTTC. As protein: CATSSEETGIYGYTF.

The chain recombines TRBV29-1 with TRBJ2-2; D perhaps matches TRBD2 (6 bases). V was trimmed by 8 bases and J by 4 bases, leaving 14 bases between them. This CDR3 region has 13 residues. The V gene's germline CDR1 is SQVTM and CDR2 ANQGSEA. The CDR3 DNA sequence: TGCAGCTTTACCGGGAGCTCCACCGGGGAGCTGTTTTTT. It encodes CSFTGSSTGELFF.

The chain uses TRBV7-9 and TRBJ1-2; D uncertain. Germline CDR1 SEHNR, CDR2 FQNEAQ (reference sequence). The CDR3 spans 14 residues. Trimming pared 1 base from V and 2 bases from J, leaving 8 bases between. CDR3 residues: CASSLVNENYGYTF. DNA of the CDR3: TGTGCCAGCAGCTTAGTCAATGAAAACTATGGCTACACCTTC.

In this sample, this clonotype turned up many times. The rearrangement uses TRBV25-1 and TRBJ1-6; possibly TRBD1 for D (5 bases). The germline gives CDR1 MGHDK, CDR2 SYGVNS. There are 15 residues in the CDR3. The ends were cut back, 2 bases at V and 7 bases at J, with 12 bases in the middle. The CDR3: CASSEIGTTNSPLHF. The CDR3 coding sequence is TGTGCCAGCAGTGAAATAGGGACGACGAATTCACCCCTCCACTTT.

This chain connects TRBV15 to TRBJ1-6; 8 nucleotides line up with TRBD1. The CDR3 has 14 residues. Germline loops: CDR1 LNHNV, CDR2 YYDKDF (reference sequence). V dropped 5 bases and J dropped 8; count of bases not matched to a gene: 5. CDR3 sequence: CATSVQGADSPLHF. DNA for the CDR3: TGTGCCACCAGCGTGCAGGGGGCAGATTCACCCCTCCACTTT.

This clonotype was detected many times. The chain has TRBV18 and TRBJ2-5; D may be TRBD1 (5 bases). Germline V gives CDR1 KGHSH, CDR2 LQKENI. The germline V and J ends were trimmed by 3 bases and 9 bases, with 20 bases remaining between them. The length of the CDR3 is 15 residues. CDR3 region: CASSPPGPSEGAQYF. Written as DNA, the CDR3 is TGTGCCAGCTCACCTCCCGGACCCTCAGAAGGGGCCCAGTACTTC. Using reference TRBV18 and TRBJ2-5 for the parts outside the CDR3, the full variable domain is NAGVMQNPRHLVRRRGQEARLRCSPMKGHSHVYWYRQLPEEGLKFMVYLQKENIIDESGMPKERFSAEFPKEGPSILRIQQVVRGDSAAYFCASSPPGPSEGAQYFGPGTRLLVL.

The sample holds many counts of this clonotype. The chain is built from TRBV7-9 and TRBJ1-2; D remains unclear. Germline V lookup: CDR1 SEHNR, CDR2 FQNEAQ (reference sequence). The CDR3 is 16 amino acids. Trimming took 4 bases from V and 8 from J, leaving 23 bases between them. Written as DNA, the CDR3 is TGTGCCAGCAGCTCATCTACCCATTCGACCCGCTGGGGCTACACCTTC. It is translated as CASSSSTHSTRWGYTF.

The chain employs TRBV6-4 and TRBJ1-6; D is ambiguous. CDR3 size: 14 residues. Germline V lookup: CDR1 MRHNA, CDR2 SNTAGT. V lost 7 bases and J lost 0, with 7 bases in between. CDR3 nucleotide sequence: TGTGCCAGCAAGGAGATCTCCTATAATTCACCCCTCCACTTT. As protein: CASKEISYNSPLHF.

This clonotype was observed many times. The rearrangement links TRBV7-9 to TRBJ1-1; 7 nucleotides line up with TRBD1. Looked up from germline, CDR1 is SEHNR and CDR2 is FQNEAQ (reference sequence). The CDR3 is 13 amino acids. Trimming removed 8 bases from V and 7 bases from J; junction bases left unmatched: 10. The CDR3: CASYPRDSDEAFF. CDR3 coding DNA: TGTGCCAGCTACCCCCGGGACAGTGATGAAGCTTTCTTT.

Here the CDR3 reads CSVEPPTSGMRNKQFF. CDR3 DNA sequence: TGCAGCGTTGAACCCCCTACTAGCGGGATGAGGAATAAGCAGTTCTTC. This chain joins TRBV29-1 and TRBJ2-1; 10 bases agree with TRBD2. The J segment lost 11 bases and the V segment lost 2 bases, leaving 15 bases of the junction unmatched. CDR1 and CDR2 (germline): SQVTM, ANQGSEA. This CDR3 comprises 16 residues.

This clonotype was counted at least ten times. The rearrangement joins TRBV20-1 to TRBJ1-4; D ambiguous. Trimming took off 6 bases at V and 8 bases at J, with 10 bases between the two ends. Germline V CDR1 and CDR2: DFQATT, SNEGSKA (reference sequence). The CDR3 runs to 11 residues. Here the CDR3 reads CSARGGEKLFF. For the CDR3, the DNA is TGCAGTGCACGGGGAGGGGAAAAACTGTTTTTT.

The V call is TRBV25-1, the J call TRBJ1-2; a possible D gene is TRBD1 (5 bases). The germline V gene has CDR1 MGHDK and CDR2 SYGVNS. CDR3 size: 16 residues. Trimming pared 6 bases from V and 3 bases from J, leaving 20 bases between. For the CDR3, the DNA is TGTGCCAGCAGCGTTGAAGGGGCGGAGGCTGACTATGGCTACACCTTC. Translating gives CASSVEGAEADYGYTF.

This rearrangement joins TRBV29-1 to TRBJ1-2, with 10 positions matching TRBD1. Losses at the gene ends were 7 bases for V and 5 bases for J; bases not matched to a gene: 1. Germline V lookup: CDR1 SQVTM, CDR2 ANQGSEA. The CDR3 runs 11 residues. The CDR3 bases are TGCAGCGGGGACAGGGGATATGGCTACACCTTC. Translating gives CSGDRGYGYTF.

The chain's CDR3 is CASIVRGGGRMNTEAFF. The CDR3 bases are TGTGCCAGCATTGTAAGAGGGGGGGGGCGGATGAACACTGAAGCTTTCTTT. The chain joins TRBV12-3 or TRBV12-4 to TRBJ1-1; TRBD1 is a possible D gene (6 bases). The V and J ends lost 7 bases and 0 bases respectively, with 21 bases between them. This CDR3 region has 17 residues.

This clonotype was observed many times. V and J are TRBV9 and TRBJ2-7, with TRBD1 identical over 10 bases. This CDR3 has 13 amino acids. V was pared by 7 bases and J by 6 bases, with 7 bases of the junction left unmatched. Germline loops: CDR1 SGDLS, CDR2 YYNGEE. The CDR3 region is CASHRTGGGEQYF. In DNA, the CDR3 is TGTGCCAGCCACCGGACAGGGGGTGGCGAGCAGTACTTC.

This clonotype occurred many times. V gene TRBV6-5 combines with J gene TRBJ2-7; 8 bases are a match to TRBD2. This CDR3 has 14 residues. V lost 6 bases, J lost 4 bases, and 8 bases stayed unmatched. Germline lookup yields CDR1 MNHEY and CDR2 SVGAGI. DNA of the CDR3: TGTGCCAGCAGCCAAGCGGGAGAGGTGTACGAGCAGTACTTC. This sequence encodes CASSQAGEVYEQYF.

Only one count was recorded for this clonotype. The junction and the germline gene differ at one end; a read error may be behind it. V gene TRBV10-3 combines with J gene TRBJ1-4; no reliable D call. Looked up from germline, CDR1 is ENHRY and CDR2 is SYGVKD. The CDR3 length is 16 residues. CDR3 in DNA: TGTGCCAGCAGTGAGTCGGCCGGAGCCCCTTCCGAAAAACTGTTTTTT. Translated: CASSESAGAPSEKLFF.

This clonotype has just a few counts. The V gene is TRBV9, the J gene TRBJ2-2, with D possibly called TRBD1 or TRBD2 (5 bases each). The germline gives CDR1 SGDLS, CDR2 YYNGEE. This CDR3 spans 14 amino acids. Trimming took 5 bases from V and 3 from J, leaving 11 bases between them. In DNA, the CDR3 is TGTGCCAGCAGTCCCTCGGGGCACACCGGGGAGCTGTTTTTT. Translating it yields CASSPSGHTGELFF.

The chain couples TRBV4-1 to TRBJ1-5, with TRBD1 as a possible D gene (5 bases). CDR1 and CDR2 (germline): MGHRA, YSYEKL. Trimming pared 5 bases from V and 11 bases from J, leaving 16 bases between. This CDR3 region has 13 residues. Here the CDR3 DNA reads TGCGCCAGCAGCTGGGGGGTTGGAGAGACCCAGCATTTT. This sequence encodes CASSWGVGETQHF.

Notes on this clonotype: The junction departs from the called germline gene at one end, perhaps through a read error. The V gene is TRBV27, the J gene TRBJ2-7; 7 bases align to TRBD1. There are 15 residues in the CDR3. The germline gives CDR1 MNHEY, CDR2 SMNVEV (reference sequence). The CDR3 DNA follows: TGTGCCAGCAGTTTCAGGGGGACGGTCTCCTACGAGCACTACTTC. Its translation: CASSFRGTVSYEHYF.

This clonotype appeared many times. The V call is TRBV5-8, the J call TRBJ2-7; D call uncertain. Trimming took off 4 bases at V and 5 bases at J, with 10 bases between the two ends. Germline V gene lookup returns CDR1 SGHTS and CDR2 YDEGEE. The CDR3 extends over 12 amino acids. Written as DNA, the CDR3 is TGTGCCAGCAGCGGCGATCCTAACGAGCAGTACTTC. It encodes CASSGDPNEQYF.

This clonotype was counted a single time. V is TRBV9 and J is TRBJ2-3, with 10 nucleotides matching TRBD2. Looked up from germline, CDR1 is SGDLS and CDR2 is YYNGEE. V lost 0 bases to trimming and J lost 4 bases; unmatched junction nucleotides: 8. The length of the CDR3 is 17 residues. The CDR3 loop reads CASSVEGLAGGSDTQYF. In DNA, the CDR3 is TGTGCCAGCAGCGTAGAAGGTTTAGCGGGGGGTTCAGATACGCAGTATTTT.